This T cell receptor (beta chain) derives from a study of neurological immune-mediated disorders (dated by TCRdb to the late 2010s). Background for the entire study: Among the roughly 35 multiple sclerosis patients, relapsing-remitting MS accounted for about 31 and secondary progressive MS accounted for 3. Peripheral blood TCR-beta repertoires from HTLV-I-associated myelopathy (HAM/TSP) patients, multiple sclerosis patients and healthy controls were compared by UMI-based sequencing. Longitudinal samples, technical triplicates and paired sorted CD4+ and CD8+ T-cell subsets, alongside PBMC samples, were included among the approximately 98 TCR-beta libraries. The cohort included around 70 subjects: some 14 with HAM/TSP, approximately 35 with multiple sclerosis, and 20 healthy controls. Study-level results and caveats: TCR clonal expansion was greatest in HAM/TSP patients and smallest in MS patients, who ranked below even healthy controls. The MS cluster was not associated with any clinical or MRI features, and the authors stated that larger cohorts are needed. Across subjects, expanded clones never shared an identical CDR3 amino acid sequence, which suggests that the TCR-beta repertoires in every group were private. In a phylogenetic analysis, the repertoires of 18 out of 34 MS patients fell into a single cluster of related CDR3 sequences, pointing to a possible signature at the repertoire level.

Unsorted PBMC libraries were generated from 2 million PBMCs stored in RNAlater at -80 °C until RNA extraction. Multiple sclerosis patients were enrolled in a US clinical protocol under which disease progression was evaluated by magnetic resonance imaging. Peripheral blood was subjected to Ficoll-Hypaque density gradient centrifugation to isolate PBMCs, which were then cryopreserved in liquid nitrogen. cDNA synthesis used template-switch 5'RACE with a primer carrying a 10-nucleotide random unique molecular identifier tagging each TCR transcript. Over 190 million TCR-beta sequences, covering 15-18 subjects, were produced in each sequencing run. The RNeasy kit was used for extraction of total RNA. Using the KAPA Real-time Library Amplification kit, TCR-beta VDJ regions were amplified with primers for the TCR constant region and the 5'RACE anchor. A first PCR added sample indexes and Illumina adaptors, and a second PCR then raised library yield. After Ampure bead purification, the roughly 650 bp TCR product was size-selected on a 2% E-gel SizeSelection system. Before pooling, library quality was assessed on a Bioanalyzer, concentration was determined with Qubit, and library quantification was performed with the Kapa Library Quantification kit. An Illumina HiSeq 2500 was used to sequence the libraries paired-end at 2 x 150 bp. To increase sequence diversity, roughly 24-32% phiX was spiked into each library pool. As for the authors' bioinformatics: Quality-filtered reads were processed with the UMI-based MiGEC pipeline, and over 75% of raw TCR sequences were removed by the MiGEC pipeline during error correction. VDJ genes were aligned to IMGT germline references, and clonotypes were defined by unique CDR3 amino acid sequence plus V-J genes. Clonal expansion, Shannon diversity and CDR3 relatedness were evaluated with VDJtools (CalcPairwiseDistances, ClusterSamples), while phylogenetic trees were built in CLCbio workbench. Expanded clones were defined as having at least 8 unique UMIs, based on coefficient-of-variation modelling across technical triplicates. TCRdb cleaned the public reads at Q25 with fastp, built clones with MiXCR and kept in-frame beta chains. Every entry covers one CDR3 protein and lists the most common genes and DNA from its rows. None of the V and J calls come from the authors' own analysis; TCRdb made them. The sample data list tens of thousands of distinct CDR3 sequences, and 2.5% to 3% of these were observed just once. Of the sample, around 1.1% is held by the ten largest clones.

This clonotype was seen repeatedly, ten times or more. Its antigen remains unidentified. No much larger clone exists at a distance of one base, and base qualities are not known. The CDR3 runs 12 amino acids, cysteine and phenylalanine included. CDR3 DNA is the only sequence kept; it has 36 bases, read in frame from the first base. The germline V gene yields SQVTM for CDR1 and ANQGSEA for CDR2. Trimmed from V: 5 bases; trimmed from J: 8 bases; junction bases lacking a gene match: 4. Material: PBMCs. The clonotype was recovered from a woman aged 30 to 39 with multiple sclerosis. The rearranged chain carries TRBV29-1 and TRBJ2-2, with 8 central nucleotides matching TRBD2. The CDR3 is CSVIAGFGELFF. In nucleotides, the sequence is TGCAGCGTTATAGCGGGATTTGGGGAGCTGTTTTTT.